What follows are 10 T cell receptor beta chains derived from one specimen sequenced in a study of molecular identifiers for immune sequencing clone quantification. A single record per CDR3 protein comes from TCRdb applying MiXCR to the PCR reads. The table lists 250,000 to 400,000 distinct CDR3 sequences, 20% to 25% of them singletons. The source material was naive CD8+ T cells from blood, with Jurkat cell RNA spiked in. Subset in this sample: FACS-sorted CD8+CD4-CCR7+CD45RA+ naive T cells. These TCRs come from a human donor in good health. Some libraries in this study had Jurkat cell RNA spiked in.

The chain recombines TRBV6-2 or TRBV6-3 with TRBJ2-2, with TRBD2 matching 11 bases. Per the germline V gene, CDR1 is MNHEY and CDR2 is SVGEGT. The junction had 15 bases not matched to a gene; V was cut back by 2 bases and J by 4 bases. The CDR3 spans 20 residues. In nucleotides, the CDR3 is TGTGCCAGCAGTTACCCACTCTTCTTTAGCGGGGGGGCCAGCACCGGGGAGCTGTTTTTT. Translated: CASSYPLFFSGGASTGELFF.

As regards this clonotype: This may be a read error, as it is one base from a much larger clone. The conserved closing phenylalanine or tryptophan is absent in this CDR3, likely reflecting a read error. V gene TRBV20-1 combines with J gene TRBJ2-3; the D is unclear. In germline, CDR1 is DFQATT, CDR2 SNEGSKA (reference sequence). V was trimmed by 3 bases and J by 7 bases, leaving 11 bases between them. The CDR3 has 12 residues. The CDR3 loop is CSARDGVNTQYL. Written as DNA, the CDR3 is TGCAGTGCTAGGGATGGAGTGAATACGCAGTATTTG.

This clonotype was observed at least ten times. V gene TRBV7-9 combines with J gene TRBJ1-5; D possibly corresponds to TRBD1 (6 bases). V was pared by 1 base and J by 6 bases, with 10 bases between. This CDR3 has 14 amino acids. Germline CDR1 is SEHNR and CDR2 is FQNEAQ (reference sequence). As DNA, the CDR3 is TGTGCCAGCAGCTTAGGACAGGCGGCTCAGCCCCAGCATTTT. Translated: CASSLGQAAQPQHF.

This clonotype was observed a few times. This chain uses TRBV12-3 or TRBV12-4 with TRBJ2-1, with 7 bases lining up with TRBD2. This CDR3 comprises 15 residues. Trimming removed 2 bases from V and 6 bases from J; junction bases left unmatched: 7. CDR3 in amino acids: CASSLTLTSRNEQFF. The CDR3 DNA is TGTGCCAGCAGTTTAACCCTGACTAGCCGCAATGAGCAGTTCTTC.

This clonotype was seen ten or more times. V usage is TRBV28 and J usage is TRBJ2-1; D call uncertain. The germline V and J ends were trimmed by 7 bases and 15 bases, with 16 bases remaining between them. The germline V gene has CDR1 MDHEN and CDR2 SYDVKM. The CDR3 is 11 amino acids. The chain's CDR3 is CASTHSGVRFF. CDR3 DNA sequence: TGTGCCAGCACCCACTCTGGGGTGCGGTTCTTC.

A few counts support this clonotype. This chain connects TRBV5-4 to TRBJ2-7; TRBD2 matches at 12 bases. Germline CDR1 reads SGHNT; CDR2 reads YYREEE (reference sequence). V dropped 2 bases and J dropped 5; count of bases not matched to a gene: 11. The CDR3 loop spans 17 amino acids. The chain's CDR3 is CASSFFLTSGRPDEQYF. The CDR3 DNA sequence: TGTGCCAGCAGCTTTTTCTTGACTAGCGGGAGACCGGACGAGCAGTACTTC.

Remarks on this clonotype: The conserved phenylalanine or tryptophan normally closing the CDR3 is absent here, so this likely arose from a read error. The genes are TRBV10-2 and TRBJ1-5; possible D gene TRBD1, 5 bases. The CDR3 has 13 amino acids. Trimming shortened V by 0 bases and J by 5 bases, and 5 bases separated the two germline ends. Germline lookup yields CDR1 WSHSY and CDR2 SAAADI. The CDR3 loop is CASSESGDQPQHL. In DNA, the CDR3 is TGCGCCAGCAGTGAGTCGGGGGATCAGCCCCAGCATCTT.

This clonotype was detected a few times. A clone one base away is much larger, so this may be a read error. The CDR3 sequence: CASSSGQGNTGELSF. Here the CDR3 DNA reads TGTGCCAGCAGTTCGGGACAGGGGAACACCGGGGAGCTGTCTTTT. V gene TRBV12-3 or TRBV12-4 combines with J gene TRBJ2-2, with 10 positions matching TRBD1. This CDR3 is built from 15 residues.

The chain joins TRBV5-8 to TRBJ1-2, with TRBD1 as a possible D gene (5 bases). The CDR3 spans 14 residues. V was pared by 3 bases and J by 1 base, with 10 bases between. The germline gives CDR1 SGHTS, CDR2 YDEGEE. CDR3: CASSWDGNNYGYTF. In DNA, the CDR3 is TGTGCCAGCAGCTGGGACGGGAATAACTATGGCTACACCTTC. Using reference TRBV5-8 and TRBJ1-2 for the parts outside the CDR3, the full variable domain is EAGVTQSPTHLIKTRGQQATLRCSPISGHTSVYWYQQALGLGLQFLLWYDEGEERNRGNFPPRFSGRQFPNYSSELNVNALELEDSALYLCASSWDGNNYGYTFGSGTRLTVV.

This clonotype was seen ten or more times. This chain links TRBV29-1 with TRBJ1-1; D is possibly TRBD1 (5 bases). In germline, CDR1 is SQVTM, CDR2 ANQGSEA. CDR3 length: 12 amino acids. Trimming left V 3 bases short and J 1 base short, with 6 bases between. The CDR3 loop is CSVETENTEAFF. The CDR3 nucleotides are TGCAGCGTTGAGACAGAGAACACTGAAGCTTTCTTT.